This entry describes one TCR beta chain. V shed 3 bases and J shed 4 bases, with 10 bases lying between them. Germline assignment: CDR1 SGHNT and CDR2 YENEEA. This CDR3 is 14 amino acids long. Libraries were prepared by immunoSEQ multiplex PCR; TCRdb keeps only in-frame clonotypes and omits some of them. The sample holds fewer than 35,000 clones, roughly 91% seen once. This record comes from a study of T cells in localized non-small cell lung cancer. The rearrangement uses TRBV11-3 and TRBJ1-3; D is perhaps TRBD1 (5 bases). The sequence was obtained from a female donor of 60 years or more with stage I lung adenocarcinoma. This specimen consisted of peripheral blood, obtained before any cancer treatment. CDR3 in DNA: TGTGCCAGCAGCTTCTCACAGGAGGGAAACACCATATATTTT. It is translated as CASSFSQEGNTIYF.